The present entry profiles one TCR beta chain with its context. This entry comes from a study of blood T cell repertoires in COVID-19. Turning to the study itself: PBMCs, B-cell-depleted T cells, or T cells provided the cDNA or gDNA that made up the material.

Sequencing was performed with immunoSEQ multiplex PCR; in TCRdb, only in-frame clones are kept and a portion is missing. This repertoire shows fewer than 400,000 clones, 87% found once; its top ten account for about a tenth. Enrollees, roughly 18 to 90 years old, lived in 24 US areas. Participants' own reports of clinical history determined their cohort assignment. All recovered Cohort 3 donors got two negative PCRs, got clearance, or saw symptom resolution. Sequenced: PBMCs or T cells enriched from blood (not recorded which). The sequence came from a woman aged 50 to 60 who had recovered from COVID-19.

The CDR3 sequence is CASSIMGLAGREQYF. CDR3 DNA sequence: TGTGCCAGTAGTATTATGGGACTAGCGGGGCGCGAGCAGTACTTC. The chain has TRBV19 and TRBJ2-7; 13 bases map to TRBD2. V lost 3 bases, J lost 6 bases, and 5 bases stayed unmatched. Germline CDR1 LNHDA, CDR2 SQIVND (reference sequence). This CDR3 region has 15 residues.